The 2 T cell receptor beta chains in this list originate from one sample, sequenced in a study of blood T cell repertoires in COVID-19. Assay used: immunoSEQ multiplex PCR; TCRdb lists only in-frame clones, some missing. The top ten hold around 1.8% of the sample, which has around 450,000 clones, roughly nine tenths seen once. The sample taken for sequencing was PBMCs or T cells enriched from blood (not recorded which). These TCRs come from a woman between 18 and 29 years old with acute COVID-19.

This clone came up once. The chain couples TRBV5-8 to TRBJ2-7; tentative D call: TRBD1 (5 bases). This CDR3 spans 14 amino acids. Germline CDR1 and CDR2: SGHTS and YDEGEE. The V gene lost 0 bases and the J gene lost 2 bases, with 9 bases spanning the gap. The CDR3 here is CASSLVGQTYEQYF. As DNA, the CDR3 is TGTGCCAGCAGCTTGGTGGGGCAGACCTACGAGCAGTACTTC.

The chain carries TRBV9 and TRBJ1-3; the D is unclear. The CDR3 is 11 residues long. The germline V gene has CDR1 SGDLS and CDR2 YYNGEE. V was clipped by 8 bases and J by 4 bases, with 7 bases between them. CDR3 in DNA: TGTGCCAGTTCGAGGGGAAACACCATATATTTT. This sequence encodes CASSRGNTIYF.